This TCR beta chain was obtained from a study of identical twins. Germline values: CDR1 KGHDR, CDR2 SFDVKD. With 5 bases clipped from V and 0 bases from J, the junction kept 6 bases outside the gene matches. The CDR3 runs to 16 residues. Study-wide results and limits: Model-predicted out-of-frame TCR alpha sharing fell below observed values in monozygotic twins.

In the case of this clonotype: Antigen unknown.

Among all donors, each was a healthy Caucasian. A universal primer site was created by template switching, with the cDNA bearing unique molecular identifiers. TCRdb re-called the 5' RACE reads with MiXCR, one entry per CDR3 protein. The sample lists some 460,000 distinct CDR3 sequences; 12% to 15% were seen once. This same sample was also part of a study on yellow fever vaccine responses in identical twins.

The sequencing input was CD4+ T cells sorted from blood. The sequence came from a woman between 18 and 29 years old in good health. This sequence joins TRBV24-1 and TRBJ2-1, with 7 bases matching TRBD2. CDR3 protein: CATSGVRGDSYNEQFF. CDR3 sequence (DNA): TGTGCCACCAGTGGGGTCCGGGGGGACTCCTACAATGAGCAGTTCTTC.